This TCR beta chain was observed in a study of cytomegalovirus exposure and HLA in healthy donors. Notes on the study in general: A highly shared variant cluster was judged a likely technical artifact.

CDR1 GTSNPN and CDR2 SVGIG come from the germline V gene (reference sequence). CDR3 length: 15 residues. V shed 4 bases, J shed 4 bases, and the junction held 12 bases outside the gene matches. Donors showed nominal health when sampled, although they likely had unrecorded immune exposures. In the case of this clone: Its specificity is unknown.

Primers for the PCR totalled 60 Vbeta and 13 Jbeta. Original processing methods: In a later analysis, 10 million to 11 million of tens of millions of unique beta chains occurred in at least two donors. Here immunoSEQ multiplex PCR was the method, and the copy in TCRdb shows in-frame clones only, minus some. That table supplies the V and J calls and clone size; D and trimming were determined from the DNA. The sample holds some 180,000 clones, 75% to 85% seen once. The sample taken for sequencing was PBMCs. This clonotype was obtained from a man between 18 and 29 years old in good health and CMV-seronegative. The chain employs TRBV30 and TRBJ2-5; 7 nucleotides line up with TRBD1. This CDR3 is CAWTLTGVGPETQYF. The CDR3, as DNA: TGTGCCTGGACCCTAACAGGGGTGGGTCCAGAGACCCAGTACTTC. The full variable domain, its missing parts supplied by reference TRBV30 and TRBJ2-5, is SQTIHQWPATLVQPVGSPLSLECTVEGTSNPNLYWYRQAAGRGLQLLFYSVGIGQISSEVPQNLSASRPQDRQFILSSKKLLLSDSGFYLCAWTLTGVGPETQYFGPGTRLLVL.